The present T cell receptor (beta chain) was sequenced within a study of cytomegalovirus exposure and HLA in healthy donors. Concerning this clone itself: The sample holds other DNA sequences that translate to the same CDR3.

PCR used 60 Vbeta primers and 13 Jbeta primers. The repertoire was sequenced with immunoSEQ multiplex PCR; TCRdb's copy has only in-frame clones and lacks some. The top ten hold almost 6% of the sample, which has roughly 130,000 clones, 74% seen once. V shed 1 base and J shed 0 bases, with 4 bases lying between them. Germline V gene sequence: CDR1 SGHTA, CDR2 FQGNSA. The CDR3 is made up of 14 amino acids. The TCR was taken from a woman between 45 and 65 years old in good health and CMV-seropositive. The chain combines TRBV7-2 with TRBJ2-1, with D unresolved. The specimen sequenced was PBMCs. CDR3 in DNA: TGTGCCAGCAGCTTAGGGAGCTCCTACAATGAGCAGTTCTTC. It codes for CASSLGSSYNEQFF.